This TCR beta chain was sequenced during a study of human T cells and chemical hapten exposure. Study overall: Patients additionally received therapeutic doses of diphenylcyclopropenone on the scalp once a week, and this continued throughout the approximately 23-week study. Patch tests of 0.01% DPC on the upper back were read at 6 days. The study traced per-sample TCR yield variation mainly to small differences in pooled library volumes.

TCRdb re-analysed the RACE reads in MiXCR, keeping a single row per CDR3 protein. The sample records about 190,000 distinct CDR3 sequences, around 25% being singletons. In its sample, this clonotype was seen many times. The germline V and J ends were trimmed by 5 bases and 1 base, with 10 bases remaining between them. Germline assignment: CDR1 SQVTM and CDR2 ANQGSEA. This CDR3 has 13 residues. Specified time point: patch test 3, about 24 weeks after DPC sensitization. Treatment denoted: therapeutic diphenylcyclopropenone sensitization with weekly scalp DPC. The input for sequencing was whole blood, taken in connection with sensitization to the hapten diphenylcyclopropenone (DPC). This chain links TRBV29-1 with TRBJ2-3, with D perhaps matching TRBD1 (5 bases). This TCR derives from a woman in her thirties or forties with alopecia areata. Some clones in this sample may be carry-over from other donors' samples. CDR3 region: CSVRGRGTDTQYF. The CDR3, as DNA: TGCAGCGTTCGAGGCAGGGGCACAGATACGCAGTATTTT.